The T cell receptor (beta chain) described here comes from a study of vaccination and CD4 T cells after COVID-19. The sample's treatment: roughly nine-day PBMC culture with coronavirus spike peptide pools or control peptides (ViraFEST assay). Researchers used the Oncomine TCR Beta short-read assay to sequence DNA from cultured CD4+ T cells. One entry per CDR3 protein results from TCRdb running MiXCR on the PCR reads. The table shows about 24,000 distinct CDR3 sequences, with about three fifths occurring only once. Germline V lookup: CDR1 DFQATT, CDR2 SNEGSKA (reference sequence). V lost 4 bases and J lost 1, with 10 bases in between. CDR3 length: 13 amino acids. About this clonotype: Its specificity is unknown.

The chain joins TRBV20-1 to TRBJ1-1, with no clear D. The sample consisted of CD4+ T cells from blood, cultured in vitro. The receptor's source is a human donor who had recovered from COVID-19. The CDR3 nucleotides read TGCAGTGCTAAAAGGACGGCGAACACTGAAGCTTTCTTT. Translated, it gives CSAKRTANTEAFF.